A selection of T cell receptor beta chains follows, all from one sample in a study of blood T cell repertoires in COVID-19. TCRdb's copy holds only in-frame clones and misses some; the assay was immunoSEQ multiplex PCR. The sample lists about 180,000 clones; about 88% were seen once. The specimen was peripheral blood. The receptors were sampled from a woman aged 25 to 45 with active or convalescent COVID-19. Both conserved end residues are part of each CDR3. The D gene is left open where the match is weak. Clone sizes are given selectively: once, few, many, or a class where the clone is expanded.

V gene,J gene,D gene,clone size,CDR3 protein,CDR3 DNA
TRBV3-1/TRBV3-2,TRBJ2-5,.,.,CASSQVGQQETQYF,TGTGCCAGCAGCCAGGTTGGACAGCAAGAGACCCAGTACTTC
TRBV27,TRBJ1-6,.,.,CASSLARGSGSPLHF,TGTGCCAGCAGTTTAGCCAGGGGAAGTGGTTCACCCCTCCACTTT
TRBV28,TRBJ2-7,.,.,CASIDGGQGVYEQYF,TGTGCCAGCATCGATGGGGGCCAGGGAGTCTACGAGCAGTACTTC
TRBV12-5,TRBJ1-5,.,.,CASGLGPQPQHF,TGTGCTAGTGGTTTGGGGCCACAGCCCCAGCATTTT
TRBV2,TRBJ1-2,TRBD1,.,CASSEGEGARYGYTF,TGTGCCAGCAGTGAAGGCGAGGGGGCGCGCTATGGCTACACCTTC
TRBV4-1,TRBJ2-5,TRBD1,.,CASSQVGQGAKETQYF,TGCGCCAGCAGCCAAGTAGGACAGGGGGCGAAGGAGACCCAGTACTTC
TRBV5-1,TRBJ1-1,.,.,CASSKPGSGLDTEAFF,TGCGCCAGCAGTAAACCAGGGTCGGGCCTTGACACTGAAGCTTTCTTT
TRBV15,TRBJ2-7,TRBD1,.,CATTPGQGAEQYF,TGTGCCACGACCCCGGGACAGGGGGCCGAGCAGTACTTC
TRBV9,TRBJ2-1,TRBD1,.,CASSVGQGANEQFF,TGTGCCAGCAGCGTAGGCCAGGGGGCCAATGAGCAGTTCTTC
TRBV25-1,TRBJ1-2,.,.,CASSEYSGNSNYGYTF,TGTGCCAGCAGTGAATATTCGGGGAACTCTAACTATGGCTACACCTTC
TRBV27,TRBJ2-1,TRBD2,.,CASKEREGPYNEQFF,TGTGCCAGCAAGGAGCGGGAGGGCCCCTACAATGAGCAGTTCTTC
TRBV5-6,TRBJ2-7,TRBD1,.,CASSSGQGAYEQYF,TGTGCCAGCAGCTCCGGACAGGGGGCCTACGAGCAGTACTTC
TRBV5-1,TRBJ1-2,.,.,CASSLDRAGYTF,TGCGCCAGCAGCTTGGACAGGGCTGGCTACACCTTC
TRBV12-5,TRBJ2-2,.,once,CASGLPSTGPNTGELFF,TGTGCTAGTGGTTTGCCGTCGACAGGCCCGAACACCGGGGAGCTGTTTTTT
TRBV28,TRBJ2-7,TRBD1,.,CASRDDRGLAYEQYF,TGTGCCAGCAGAGACGACAGGGGGCTGGCCTACGAGCAGTACTTC
TRBV7-6,TRBJ2-5,TRBD1,.,CASSLGQTFQETQYF,TGTGCCAGCAGCTTGGGACAGACTTTTCAAGAGACCCAGTACTTC
TRBV4-2,TRBJ1-1,.,.,CASSLFSQGNTEAFF,TGTGCCAGCAGCCTCTTCTCACAGGGGAACACTGAAGCTTTCTTT
TRBV4-1,TRBJ1-1,.,.,CASSHLTTGNTEAFF,TGCGCCAGCAGCCACCTAACCACAGGGAACACTGAAGCTTTCTTT
TRBV11-2,TRBJ2-1,.,once,CASSPQGSGLYNEQFF,TGTGCCAGCAGCCCCCAAGGCAGCGGGCTATACAATGAGCAGTTCTTC
TRBV5-5,TRBJ2-2,TRBD1,.,CASSFFIQGVNTGELFF,TGTGCCAGCAGCTTCTTTATTCAGGGGGTCAACACCGGGGAGCTGTTTTTT
TRBV3-1/TRBV3-2,TRBJ1-2,TRBD1,.,CASSPRGDRGNYGYTF,TGTGCCAGCAGCCCCAGGGGGGACAGGGGAAACTATGGCTACACCTTC
TRBV6-5,TRBJ1-4,.,.,CASSLQLNSNEKLFF,TGTGCCAGCAGTCTCCAGCTCAACAGTAATGAAAAACTGTTTTTT
TRBV24-1,TRBJ2-5,.,.,CATSDPNRDQETQYF,TGTGCCACCAGTGATCCCAACCGGGACCAAGAGACCCAGTACTTC
TRBV5-1,TRBJ1-1,TRBD1,.,CASQFTGATEAFF,TGCGCCAGCCAATTCACAGGGGCCACTGAAGCTTTCTTT
TRBV6-4,TRBJ2-1,.,.,CASSDSWAQHNEQFF,TGTGCCAGCAGTGACTCGTGGGCCCAGCACAATGAGCAGTTCTTC
TRBV28,TRBJ1-5,.,.,CASRGPGRGNQPQHF,TGTGCCAGCAGAGGGCCAGGGAGGGGCAATCAGCCCCAGCATTTT
TRBV5-4,TRBJ2-7,TRBD1,.,CASSLEQGAGEQYF,TGTGCCAGCAGCTTGGAACAGGGGGCGGGTGAGCAGTACTTC
TRBV29-1,TRBJ2-1,.,once,CSVVVPRTNEQFF,TGCAGCGTTGTGGTCCCTAGAACCAATGAGCAGTTCTTC
TRBV27,TRBJ1-5,.,.,CASSFAGAGQPQHF,TGTGCCAGCAGCTTTGCGGGGGCAGGGCAGCCCCAGCATTTT
TRBV5-6,TRBJ1-2,TRBD1,few,CASSPDRARGYTF,TGTGCCAGCAGCCCAGACAGGGCTCGGGGCTACACCTTC
TRBV28,TRBJ1-5,.,many,CASSTFPGDWNQPQHF,TGTGCCAGTAGCACGTTCCCGGGGGATTGGAATCAGCCCCAGCATTTT
TRBV23-1,TRBJ2-2,.,.,CASSQERLARGERTGELFF,TGCGCCAGCAGTCAAGAACGGCTGGCCAGGGGGGAAAGGACCGGGGAGCTGTTTTTT
TRBV30,TRBJ1-4,TRBD1,.,CAWNRGGEKLFF,TGTGCCTGGAACAGGGGTGGAGAAAAACTGTTTTTT
TRBV28,TRBJ2-5,TRBD1,.,CASSSARGQGETQYF,TGTGCCAGCAGTTCGGCCAGGGGACAGGGAGAGACCCAGTACTTC
TRBV20-1,TRBJ1-5,TRBD1,.,CSASAGGIANQPQHF,TGCAGTGCTAGTGCAGGGGGCATCGCCAATCAGCCCCAGCATTTT
TRBV4-1,TRBJ2-1,.,.,CASSPTPGDYNEQFF,TGCGCCAGCAGCCCTACCCCGGGGGACTACAATGAGCAGTTCTTC
TRBV18,TRBJ1-3,TRBD1,.,CASSGTVSGNTIYF,TGTGCCAGCTCTGGGACAGTCTCTGGAAACACCATATATTTT
TRBV18,TRBJ2-7,TRBD2,few,CASSATSGPRRGDF,TGTGCCAGCTCAGCGACTAGCGGACCTAGGAGGGGAGACTTC
TRBV27,TRBJ1-1,TRBD1,.,CASSFRDREGTEAFF,TGTGCCAGCAGTTTCCGGGACAGGGAGGGAACTGAAGCTTTCTTT
TRBV5-4,TRBJ2-1,.,.,CASSQWTTGNEQFF,TGTGCCAGCAGCCAATGGACTACGGGGAATGAGCAGTTCTTC
TRBV5-1,TRBJ1-5,.,.,CASSFTGLNQPQHF,TGCGCCAGCAGCTTTACAGGGCTTAATCAGCCCCAGCATTTT
TRBV3-1/TRBV3-2,TRBJ1-4,.,.,CASSSDRPSEKLFF,TGTGCCAGCAGTTCAGACAGGCCCAGTGAAAAACTGTTTTTT
TRBV27,TRBJ2-1,.,.,CASSEGNEQFF,TGTGCCAGCAGCGAGGGTAATGAGCAGTTCTTC
TRBV27,TRBJ2-7,.,once,CASSDRNYEQYF,TGTGCCAGCAGCGACAGAAACTACGAGCAGTACTTC
TRBV5-1,TRBJ1-2,.,.,CASSNGDRGQRSNYGYTF,TGCGCCAGCAGCAACGGGGATAGAGGACAGCGATCCAACTATGGCTACACCTTC
TRBV30,TRBJ2-2,.,.,CAWSVWHTTGELFF,TGTGCCTGGAGTGTATGGCACACCACCGGGGAGCTGTTTTTT
TRBV6-5,TRBJ1-1,.,once,CASSNHLSSGTEAFF,TGTGCCAGCAGTAATCACCTTTCATCGGGCACTGAAGCTTTCTTT
TRBV10-2,TRBJ2-1,TRBD1,.,CASSGPGQGRRTYNEQFF,TGCGCCAGCAGTGGTCCGGGACAGGGGCGGAGAACCTACAATGAGCAGTTCTTC
TRBV19,TRBJ2-7,.,.,CASSTSRVGEQYF,TGTGCCAGTAGTACGAGCCGGGTAGGCGAGCAGTACTTC
TRBV18,TRBJ2-1,TRBD2,.,CASSGGEAYNEQFF,TGTGCCAGCTCGGGAGGGGAGGCCTACAATGAGCAGTTCTTC
TRBV10-2,TRBJ1-1,.,.,CASSDRGKNTEAFF,TGCGCCAGCAGTGACCGAGGGAAGAACACTGAAGCTTTCTTT
TRBV29-1,TRBJ1-1,.,once,CSTRGGRDTEAFF,TGCAGCACCCGGGGTGGACGAGACACTGAAGCTTTCTTT
TRBV7-9,TRBJ1-2,TRBD1,.,CASSLASQGDSYGYTF,TGTGCCAGCAGCTTAGCGAGCCAGGGGGATAGCTATGGCTACACCTTC
TRBV10-2,TRBJ2-7,.,.,CASSERDTPYEQYF,TGCGCCAGCAGTGAGCGGGACACCCCCTACGAGCAGTACTTC
TRBV14,TRBJ1-3,.,.,CASSRVRGGGNTIYF,TGTGCCAGCAGCCGAGTCCGGGGAGGTGGAAACACCATATATTTT
TRBV5-6,TRBJ2-7,TRBD2,.,CASSSFSGVSSYEQYF,TGTGCCAGCAGCTCTTTTAGCGGGGTGAGCTCCTACGAGCAGTACTTC